This T cell receptor beta chain was sequenced in a study of T-cell reconstitution after alpha-beta-depleted transplantation in children. The length of the CDR3 is 16 residues. CDR1 and CDR2 (germline): SGHTA, FQGNSA. V trimming: 0 bases; J trimming: 6 bases; junction bases outside the gene matches: 5. A TCRbeta library incorporating unique molecular identifiers was prepared. MiXCR, run by TCRdb on the PCR reads, gives a single entry per CDR3 protein. Among roughly 500,000 distinct CDR3 sequences listed, about 33% were seen once. This material consisted of PBMCs from the stem cell graft donor, taken from the stem cell graft. This sequence originates from a human donor who donated a stem cell graft to a child with aplastic anemia. The rearrangement links TRBV7-2 to TRBJ2-1; 10 bases line up with TRBD2. CDR3 in amino acids: CASSLAWLAGVNEQFF. CDR3 DNA sequence: TGTGCCAGCAGCTTAGCGTGGCTAGCGGGAGTCAATGAGCAGTTCTTC.